This TCR beta chain is drawn from a study of blood T cells in healthy people across ages. A second PCR, run for about 7 to 11 cycles, used a sample-barcoded 5' primer plus a J-beta primer mix. TCRdb re-analysed the 5' RACE reads in MiXCR, keeping a single row per CDR3 protein. The sample lists roughly 730,000 distinct CDR3 sequences, about 56% occurring once. This clonotype was found a few times. The CDR3 consists of 14 residues. V lost 6 bases and J 2 bases, leaving 13 bases between the germline ends. The V gene's germline CDR1 is SEHNR and CDR2 FQNEAQ (reference sequence). What was sequenced was blood. This TCR was sampled from a man aged 35 to 55 in good health. The chain is built from TRBV7-9 and TRBJ1-2, with D hard to call. CDR3 in amino acids: CASSSPERNYGYTF. The CDR3 DNA reads as TGTGCCAGCAGTTCCCCTGAGAGAAACTATGGCTACACCTTC.